A few counts support the clone carrying this T cell receptor beta chain. Antigen unknown. Isolated per sample were at least 7 million PBMCs. Per sample, extraction of total RNA gave at least 6 micrograms in every case. Germline V gene lookup returns CDR1 MNHEY and CDR2 SVGEGT. CDR3 length: 12 amino acids. V lost 3 bases and J lost 5, with 8 bases in between. A second about 7 to 11 cycle PCR used barcoded and J-beta primers. The yield of each sample was at least 3 million CDR3-containing paired-end reads. TCRdb fed the 5' RACE reads into MiXCR, producing one record per CDR3 protein. The sample contains roughly 700,000 distinct CDR3 sequences, around 48% of which appear only once. This sample stems from a study of blood T cells in healthy people across ages. General study points: Using unsorted PBMCs precluded a conclusive naive versus antigen-experienced comparison.

Material: blood. J is TRBJ2-7 and V is TRBV6-2 or TRBV6-3; unclear D gene. The sequence was collected from a woman aged 55-69 years in good health. In nucleotides, the CDR3 is TGTGCCAGCAGTTATGTGTTAAACGAGCAGTACTTC. It translates to CASSYVLNEQYF.